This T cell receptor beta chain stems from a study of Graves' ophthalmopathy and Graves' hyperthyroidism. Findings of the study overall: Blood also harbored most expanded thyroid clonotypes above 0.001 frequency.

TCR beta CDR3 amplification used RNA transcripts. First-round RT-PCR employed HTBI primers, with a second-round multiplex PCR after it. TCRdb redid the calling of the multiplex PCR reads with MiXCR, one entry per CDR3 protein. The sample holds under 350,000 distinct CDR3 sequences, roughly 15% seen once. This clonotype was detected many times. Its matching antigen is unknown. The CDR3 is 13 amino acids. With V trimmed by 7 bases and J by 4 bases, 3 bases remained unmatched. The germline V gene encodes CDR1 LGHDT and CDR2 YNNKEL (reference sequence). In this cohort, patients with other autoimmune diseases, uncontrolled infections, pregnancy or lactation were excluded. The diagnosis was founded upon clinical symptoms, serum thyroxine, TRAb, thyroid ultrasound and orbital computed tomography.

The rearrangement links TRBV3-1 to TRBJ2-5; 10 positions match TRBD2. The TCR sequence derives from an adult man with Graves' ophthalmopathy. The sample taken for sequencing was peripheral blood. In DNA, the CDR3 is TGTGCCAGCACCTTAGCGGGAGGAGAGACCCAGTACTTC. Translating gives CASTLAGGETQYF.